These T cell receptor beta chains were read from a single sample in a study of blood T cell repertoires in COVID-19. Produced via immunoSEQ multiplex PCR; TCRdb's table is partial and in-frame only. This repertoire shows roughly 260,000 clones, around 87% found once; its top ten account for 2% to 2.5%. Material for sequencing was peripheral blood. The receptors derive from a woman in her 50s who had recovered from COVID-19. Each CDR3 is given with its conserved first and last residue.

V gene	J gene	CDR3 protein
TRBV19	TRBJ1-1	CASSINRETEAFF
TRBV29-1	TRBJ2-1	CSASTGSSYNEQFF
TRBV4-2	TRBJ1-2	CASSPSRDRGGYTF
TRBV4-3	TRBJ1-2	CASSLQQGDGYTF
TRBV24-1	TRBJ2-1	CATGTSDNNEQFF
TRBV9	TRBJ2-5	CASSGQGVATQYF
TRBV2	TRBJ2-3	CASSDPGLGGLDTQYF
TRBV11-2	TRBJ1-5	CASSFPDRGFRNQPQHF
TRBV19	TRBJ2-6	CASSRTVTLGANVLTF
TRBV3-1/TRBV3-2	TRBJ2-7	CASSLGQGGTLKQYF
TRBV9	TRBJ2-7	CASSVGGRGYEQYF
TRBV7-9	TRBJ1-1	CASSPLVGVRTEAFF
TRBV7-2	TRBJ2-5	CASSPVGEVNQETQYF
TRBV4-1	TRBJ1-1	CASRGQGDTEAFF
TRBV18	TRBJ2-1	CASSPSGGTYNEQFF
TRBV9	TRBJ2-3	CASSARQGTVTDTQYF
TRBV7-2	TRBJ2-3	CASSFMAKDTQYF
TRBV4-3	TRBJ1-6	CASSQETGKHSPLHF
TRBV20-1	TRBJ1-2	CSAPSGYTF
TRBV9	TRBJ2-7	CASSTAGQGYEQYF
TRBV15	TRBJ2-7	CATSRETTHEQYF
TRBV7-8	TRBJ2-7	CASSLGRRFSNEQYF
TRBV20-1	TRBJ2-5	CSASLQGARAQETQYF
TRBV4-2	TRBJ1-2	CASSLGGEDYGYTF
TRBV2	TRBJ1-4	CASREGYSQVDEKLFF
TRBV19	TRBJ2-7	CASSIVGLSYEQYF
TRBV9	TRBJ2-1	CASSVRTSWDEQFF
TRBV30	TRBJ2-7	CSGRTGRGPPWEQYF
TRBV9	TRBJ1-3	CASSPRASFLGNTIYF
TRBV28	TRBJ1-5	CASTLGWQGSQPQHF
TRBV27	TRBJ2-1	CASSLFSLAYNEQFF
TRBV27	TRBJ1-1	CASSLRDRGNTEAFF
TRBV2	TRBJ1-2	CASRLARGNYGYTF
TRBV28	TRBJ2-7	CASSLRTSGKSYEQYF
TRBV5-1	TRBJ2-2	CASSSGLAGDRNTGELFF
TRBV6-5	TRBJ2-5	CASSSFTGGQETQYF
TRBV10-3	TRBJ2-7	CAIREALMGGEQYF
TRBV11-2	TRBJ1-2	CASSLIRGGFNQGYGYTF
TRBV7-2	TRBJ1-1	CASSSRGPEAFF
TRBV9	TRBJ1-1	CASSQDMNTEAFF
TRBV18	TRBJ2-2	CASSLSSGTNTGELFF
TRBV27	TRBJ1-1	CASSPYRGGTGGRGTEAFF
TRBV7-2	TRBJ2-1	CASSLNGGGPYNEQFF